These T cell receptor beta chains were read from a single sample in a study of CD8+CD57+ T cells in acquired aplastic anemia. TCRdb reanalysed the reads using MiXCR and keeps one entry per CDR3 protein. The table includes around 180,000 distinct CDR3 sequences, around 50% detected once. The specimen was sorted CD4+, CD8+, or CD8+CD57+ T cells (not recorded which) from PBMCs. These receptors were obtained from a human donor with aplastic anemia. Both conserved end residues are part of each CDR3. Each record gives: V gene, D gene, J gene, clone size, CDR3 DNA, CDR3 protein. The D gene is left open where the match is weak. Only some rows state a clone size, as once, few, many or a class for expanded clones.

v_call: TRBV5-6
d_call: TRBD1
j_call: TRBJ2-3
clone_size: .
cdr3_nt: TGTGCCAGCAGCGTAGGACAGGGCACAGATACGCAGTATTTT
cdr3_aa: CASSVGQGTDTQYF

v_call: TRBV7-2
d_call: TRBD2
j_call: TRBJ2-7
clone_size: .
cdr3_nt: TGTGCCAGCAGCCGCCCGGGACTAGCGGGCGAGCAGTACTTC
cdr3_aa: CASSRPGLAGEQYF

v_call: TRBV29-1
d_call: .
j_call: TRBJ2-6
clone_size: few
cdr3_nt: TGCAGCGTTCGGGTCTCTGGGGCCAACGTCCTGACTTTC
cdr3_aa: CSVRVSGANVLTF

v_call: TRBV2
d_call: TRBD1
j_call: TRBJ1-1
clone_size: .
cdr3_nt: TGTGTCAGCACGGGACAGGGGGGGTTGAGCACTGAAGCTTCCTTT
cdr3_aa: CVSTGQGGLSTEASF

v_call: TRBV19
d_call: .
j_call: TRBJ2-1
clone_size: few
cdr3_nt: TGTGCCAGTAGTAAGAAACGAAATGAGCAGTTCTTC
cdr3_aa: CASSKKRNEQFF

v_call: TRBV18
d_call: .
j_call: TRBJ2-2
clone_size: .
cdr3_nt: TGTGCCAGCTCACCAACGTTCCCCGAGACTTCTCTTAACACCGGGGAGCTGTTTTTT
cdr3_aa: CASSPTFPETSLNTGELFF

v_call: TRBV20-1
d_call: TRBD2
j_call: TRBJ2-7
clone_size: once
cdr3_nt: TGCAGTGCTAGAGATGAGCGGGGGAGCTCCTACGAGCAGTACTTC
cdr3_aa: CSARDERGSSYEQYF

v_call: TRBV7-9
d_call: .
j_call: TRBJ1-1
clone_size: many
cdr3_nt: TGTGCCAGCAGCTTAGTGCGGCAGAAAGCTTTCTTT
cdr3_aa: CASSLVRQKAFF

v_call: TRBV27
d_call: .
j_call: TRBJ2-7
clone_size: many
cdr3_nt: TGTGCCAGCAGCGAGGGGGGGAGGGGCCCCTACGAGCAGTACTTC
cdr3_aa: CASSEGGRGPYEQYF

v_call: TRBV30
d_call: .
j_call: TRBJ1-5
clone_size: few
cdr3_nt: TGTGCCTTTACAGGTGAAAACCAGCCCCAGCATTTT
cdr3_aa: CAFTGENQPQHF

v_call: TRBV12-3/TRBV12-4
d_call: TRBD2
j_call: TRBJ2-7
clone_size: many
cdr3_nt: TGTGCCAGCGGACTAGCGGGGGGCAACTACGAGCAGTACTTC
cdr3_aa: CASGLAGGNYEQYF

v_call: TRBV5-1
d_call: .
j_call: TRBJ2-7
clone_size: .
cdr3_nt: TGCGCCAGCAGCTTGGGGACATCGGTCGAGCAGTACTTC
cdr3_aa: CASSLGTSVEQYF

v_call: TRBV30
d_call: .
j_call: TRBJ1-5
clone_size: few
cdr3_nt: TGTGCCTGGAGTTCCGGGCTTAGCAATCAGCCCCAGCATTTT
cdr3_aa: CAWSSGLSNQPQHF

v_call: TRBV7-8
d_call: TRBD1
j_call: TRBJ2-5
clone_size: few
cdr3_nt: TGTGCCAGCAGCTTAGACAGGGGGCGCATGTCGGAGACCCAGTACTTC
cdr3_aa: CASSLDRGRMSETQYF

v_call: TRBV6-1
d_call: TRBD2
j_call: TRBJ2-7
clone_size: many
cdr3_nt: TGTGCCAGCGGCGGACTAGCCGCCGAGCAGTACTTC
cdr3_aa: CASGGLAAEQYF

v_call: TRBV7-2
d_call: .
j_call: TRBJ2-1
clone_size: .
cdr3_nt: TGTGCCAGCAGCTTAGTAGGGAGAGATGAGCAGTTCTTC
cdr3_aa: CASSLVGRDEQFF

v_call: TRBV7-6
d_call: TRBD1
j_call: TRBJ2-3
clone_size: .
cdr3_nt: TGTGCCAGCAGCCCCGACAGGGCTAAGGTTACGCAGTATTTT
cdr3_aa: CASSPDRAKVTQYF

v_call: TRBV20-1
d_call: .
j_call: TRBJ2-5
clone_size: many
cdr3_nt: TGCAGTGGAGAGGCCGCAGGGGGAGGTGAGACCCAGTACTTC
cdr3_aa: CSGEAAGGGETQYF

v_call: TRBV19
d_call: .
j_call: TRBJ1-5
clone_size: once
cdr3_nt: TGTGCCAGTAGAACCAGGACCGGGACGCCCATCGAGCCCCAGCATTTT
cdr3_aa: CASRTRTGTPIEPQHF

v_call: TRBV7-8
d_call: .
j_call: TRBJ2-1
clone_size: many
cdr3_nt: TGTGCCAGCAGCTTGGGCTGGTTAGATGAGCAGTTCTTC
cdr3_aa: CASSLGWLDEQFF